The 27 T cell receptor beta chains in this list originate from one sample, sequenced in a study of shared clonotypes between healthy human individuals. Clones were read by immunoSEQ multiplex PCR, and TCRdb kept only the in-frame ones, dropping some. The sample lists some 1 million clones; around 76% were seen once. Specimen: memory CD4+ T cells sorted from blood. Subset here: CD45RA-negative fraction. The receptor set was obtained from a man aged 18 to 29 in good health.

The chain carries TRBV29-1 and TRBJ1-2; TRBD1 aligns across 8 bases. The CDR3 totals 12 residues. V shed 7 bases, J shed 4 bases, and the junction held 5 bases outside the gene matches. The germline CDR1 and CDR2 sequences are SQVTM and ANQGSEA. CDR3 DNA sequence: TGCAGCGATACCCAGGGGGCCTATGGCTACACCTTC. Its protein is CSDTQGAYGYTF.

The V and J genes are TRBV5-1 and TRBJ2-3, with a weak D call TRBD2 (5 bases). Trimming took off 1 base at V and 3 bases at J, with 12 bases between the two ends. This CDR3 contains 15 residues. In germline, CDR1 is SGHRS, CDR2 YFSETQ. The CDR3 sequence is CASSLTGLRTDTQYF. In DNA, the CDR3 is TGCGCCAGCAGCTTGACGGGATTACGGACAGATACGCAGTATTTT.

V usage is TRBV6-6 and J usage is TRBJ2-3; 8 nucleotides match TRBD2. This CDR3 spans 14 amino acids. Germline CDR1 MNHNY, CDR2 SVGAGI (reference sequence). Trimming cost V 8 bases and J 3 bases; bases outside gene matches: 7. The CDR3 loop reads CASDLAGVTDTQYF. As DNA, the CDR3 is TGTGCCAGCGACCTAGCGGGCGTAACAGATACGCAGTATTTT.

In DNA, the CDR3 is TGTGCCAGCAGCTTAAGGGCAGGACCCTCTGGGGCCAACGTCCTGACTTTC. Translation: CASSLRAGPSGANVLTF. This chain joins TRBV5-8 and TRBJ2-6; D is ambiguous. Per germline, CDR1 SGHTS and CDR2 YDEGEE. V lost 2 bases and J lost 0, with 12 bases in between. The CDR3 consists of 17 residues.

The count of this clone is one. It is unclear where the CDR3 begins or ends on the DNA, so no DNA is shown, and the CDR3 is as TCRdb lists it. This chain joins TRBV7-9 and TRBJ2-2; the D call of TRBD1 is as the table states it, not checked on the DNA. The CDR3 spans 16 residues, counting both ends. Germline lookup yields CDR1 SEHNR and CDR2 FQNEAQ (reference sequence). The CDR3 loop is CASSSPSGQGNGELFF.

The V call is TRBV5-1, the J call TRBJ2-7; a possible D gene is TRBD1 (5 bases). The CDR3 length is 14 residues. Germline CDR1 and CDR2: SGHRS and YFSETQ. The V end was cut by 2 bases, the J end by 5 bases, with 14 bases between. Here the CDR3 reads CASSFQQGSHEQYF. Here the CDR3 DNA reads TGCGCCAGCAGCTTCCAGCAGGGATCCCACGAGCAGTACTTC.

The V gene is TRBV28, the J gene TRBJ2-6; no firm D call. There are 16 residues in the CDR3. The germline gives CDR1 MDHEN, CDR2 SYDVKM. V was pared by 6 bases and J by 0 bases, with 12 bases between. The CDR3 region is CASRSTLSSGANVLTF. The CDR3 nucleotides are TGTGCCAGCAGATCGACCCTTAGCTCTGGGGCCAACGTCCTGACTTTC.

The V call is TRBV29-1, the J call TRBJ2-6; no firm D call. CDR1 and CDR2 from the germline V gene are SQVTM and ANQGSEA. V was clipped by 6 bases and J by 2 bases, with 8 bases between them. The CDR3 is made up of 13 amino acids. The CDR3 loop reads CSVTYPGANVLTF. CDR3 DNA: TGCAGCGTAACCTATCCTGGGGCCAACGTCCTGACTTTC.

The chain carries TRBV2 and TRBJ2-2, with 7 bases identical to TRBD1. This CDR3 is 15 amino acids long. The J segment lost 1 base and the V segment lost 4 bases, leaving 3 bases of the junction unmatched. CDR1 is SNHLY, CDR2 FYNNEI, per germline. As DNA, the CDR3 is TGTGCCAGCAGTGGACAGGGCAGGAACACCGGGGAGCTGTTTTTT. It specifies CASSGQGRNTGELFF.

The chain uses TRBV2 and TRBJ2-7; D unresolved. The CDR3 consists of 15 residues. The germline CDR1 and CDR2 sequences are SNHLY and FYNNEI. V shed 5 bases and J shed 0 bases, with 14 bases lying between them. The DNA of the CDR3 is TGTGCCAGCAGTCCCGAGGCCGGATCCTCCTACGAGCAGTACTTC. Amino acid sequence: CASSPEAGSSYEQYF.

The chain couples TRBV6-4 to TRBJ1-5, with D perhaps TRBD1 (5 bases). This CDR3 contains 17 residues. Trimming left V 4 bases short and J 0 bases short, with 16 bases between. CDR1 is MRHNA, CDR2 SNTAGT, per germline. CDR3 residues: CASSGFGGWASNQPQHF. As DNA, the CDR3 is TGTGCCAGCAGTGGCTTCGGGGGTTGGGCTAGCAATCAGCCCCAGCATTTT.

This clone was detected only a few times. V usage is TRBV6-4 and J usage is TRBJ1-6; 9 nucleotides line up with TRBD1. There are 18 residues in the CDR3. Germline V CDR1 and CDR2: MRHNA, SNTAGT. The V segment lost 5 bases and the J segment 1 base; nucleotides outside the gene matches: 9. CDR3 DNA: TGTGCCAGCAGTTCCGGGACAGGGTTGGTATCCTATAATTCACCCCTCCACTTT. It codes for CASSSGTGLVSYNSPLHF.

This chain uses TRBV19 with TRBJ1-4; 8 positions agree with TRBD1. CDR1 is LNHDA, CDR2 SQIVND, per germline (reference sequence). The CDR3 length is 14 residues. After removal of 4 bases from V and 7 bases from J, the junction contained 5 bases not matched to a gene. The CDR3 protein is CASSKGQDGEKLFF. CDR3 DNA: TGTGCCAGTAGTAAGGGACAGGACGGTGAAAAACTGTTTTTT.

CDR3 in DNA: TGTGCCAGCAGCAGAACGGACAGGCATGTTCTGGAGACCCAGTACTTC. It yields the protein CASSRTDRHVLETQYF. V and J are TRBV9 and TRBJ2-5; TRBD1 agrees at 7 bases. V lost 4 bases and J lost 5; bases outside the gene matches: 14. Germline CDR1 SGDLS, CDR2 YYNGEE. This CDR3 has 16 residues.

The rearrangement uses TRBV7-6 and TRBJ2-3; 13 bases are a match to TRBD2. With V trimmed by 5 bases and J by 8 bases, 10 bases remained unmatched. Germline V gives CDR1 SGHVS, CDR2 FNYEAQ. This CDR3 is built from 16 residues. The CDR3 DNA reads as TGTGCCAGCAGCACTACTAGCGGGAGGGCCTTCGGTACGCAGTATTTT. This sequence encodes CASSTTSGRAFGTQYF.

This rearrangement joins TRBV9 to TRBJ2-1; 8 positions agree with TRBD2. The CDR3 is 16 amino acids. The germline V gene encodes CDR1 SGDLS and CDR2 YYNGEE. The J segment lost 4 bases and the V segment lost 4 bases, leaving 10 bases of the junction unmatched. The CDR3, as DNA: TGTGCCAGCAGCTCCCAGGGGCGGGGGGAGTACAATGAGCAGTTCTTC. Translated: CASSSQGRGEYNEQFF.

This chain uses TRBV5-1 with TRBJ1-1, with a tentative D call TRBD1 (5 bases). The V end was cut by 5 bases, the J end by 1 base, with 12 bases between. This CDR3 is 14 amino acids long. Germline loops: CDR1 SGHRS, CDR2 YFSETQ. The CDR3 loop is CASSQGTENTEAFF. Written as DNA, the CDR3 is TGCGCCAGCAGTCAAGGGACGGAGAACACTGAAGCTTTCTTT.

The rearrangement links TRBV28 to TRBJ2-4, with D maybe TRBD1 (6 bases). This CDR3 spans 22 amino acids. V gave up 2 bases and J gave up 0 bases, with 29 bases separating them. CDR1 and CDR2 (germline): MDHEN, SYDVKM. DNA for the CDR3: TGTGCCAGCAGTTTAATCGGTTGGCGGAAGACAGGATCCGGATTAGCCAAAAACATTCAGTACTTC. Translating it yields CASSLIGWRKTGSGLAKNIQYF.

CDR3 region: CASSYRGTGPYEQYF. The CDR3 region has the DNA TGTGCCAGCAGTTACCGGGGGACAGGGCCCTACGAGCAGTACTTC. V is TRBV6-5 and J is TRBJ2-7, with 9 bases lining up with TRBD1. Germline assignment: CDR1 MNHEY and CDR2 SVGAGI. This CDR3 contains 15 residues. The V and J ends lost 2 bases and 2 bases, in that order; junction bases with no gene match: 4.

The rearrangement joins TRBV5-8 to TRBJ2-1; 11 nucleotides agree with TRBD2. CDR1 is SGHTS and CDR2 is YDEGEE in the germline V gene. This CDR3 is 15 amino acids long. The J segment lost 4 bases and the V segment lost 4 bases, leaving 4 bases of the junction unmatched. The DNA of the CDR3 is TGTGCCAGCAGCCGAGGGACTAGCGGATACAATGAGCAGTTCTTC. Translation: CASSRGTSGYNEQFF.

This clone has only a few counts. The rearrangement joins TRBV14 to TRBJ1-5; D gene unclear. Germline assignment: CDR1 SGHDN and CDR2 FVKESK. This CDR3 has 13 residues. V was trimmed by 0 bases and J by 4 bases, leaving 4 bases between them. CDR3 DNA: TGTGCCAGCAGCCAAGAGTTTAATCAGCCCCAGCATTTT. This translates into CASSQEFNQPQHF.

The chain recombines TRBV29-1 with TRBJ2-5, with 8 bases lining up with TRBD2. Germline CDR1 and CDR2: SQVTM and ANQGSEA. The junction had 4 bases not matched to a gene; V was cut back by 6 bases and J by 1 base. CDR3 size: 13 residues. The CDR3, as DNA: TGCAGCGTGCGAGCGGGGGTCCAAGAGACCCAGTACTTC. Translated: CSVRAGVQETQYF. The complete variable domain, with remaining parts taken from reference TRBV29-1 and TRBJ2-5, reads SAVISQKPSRDICQRGTSLTIQCQVDSQVTMMFWYRQQPGQSLTLIATANQGSEATYESGFVIDKFPISRPNLTFSTLTVSNMSPEDSSIYLCSVRAGVQETQYFGPGTRLLVL.

This clone was detected a few times. The genes are TRBV28 and TRBJ2-4; D is perhaps TRBD1 (6 bases). The CDR3 is 19 amino acids. V was shortened by 5 bases and J by 0 bases, with 23 bases between the two germline ends. CDR1 and CDR2 (germline): MDHEN, SYDVKM. CDR3 bases: TGTGCCAGCAGTCCTTCGGACAGTTCACAGATTTTAGCCAAAAACATTCAGTACTTC. This gives the protein CASSPSDSSQILAKNIQYF.

This clone has a handful of counts. This sequence joins TRBV2 and TRBJ1-5; D not resolved. Trimming shortened V by 8 bases and J by 5 bases, and 10 bases separated the two germline ends. The CDR3 consists of 12 residues. Germline CDR1 is SNHLY and CDR2 is FYNNEI. CDR3 DNA: TGTGCCAGCGGATTAAGGGATCAGCCCCAGCATTTT. It translates to CASGLRDQPQHF. Full variable domain (outside the CDR3, taken from reference TRBV2 and TRBJ1-5): EPEVTQTPSHQVTQMGQEVILRCVPISNHLYFYWYRQILGQKVEFLVSFYNNEISEKSEIFDDQFSVERPDGSNFTLKIRSTKLEDSAMYFCASGLRDQPQHFGDGTRLSIL.

The chain couples TRBV11-2 to TRBJ2-5, with 8 bases matching TRBD2. The CDR3 totals 19 residues. The V gene end was trimmed by 5 bases and the J gene end by 3 bases; junction bases not matched to a gene: 20. Germline assignment: CDR1 SGHAT and CDR2 FQNNGV. This CDR3 is CASSLWAVAGQGGKETQYF. CDR3 DNA: TGTGCCAGCAGCCTGTGGGCGGTAGCGGGACAAGGAGGTAAAGAGACCCAGTACTTC.

This sequence joins TRBV19 and TRBJ2-7; TRBD2 matches 10 bases. Germline CDR1 LNHDA, CDR2 SQIVND (reference sequence). This CDR3 has 15 amino acids. The J segment lost 2 bases and the V segment lost 6 bases, leaving 7 bases of the junction unmatched. CDR3 sequence: CASSRLSGGTYEQYF. CDR3 nucleotides: TGTGCCAGTAGCCGACTTAGCGGGGGGACCTACGAGCAGTACTTC.

Note on this clone: This CDR3 is also generated by other DNA sequences in the sample. The chain uses TRBV5-4 and TRBJ2-2; TRBD1 is a possible D gene (5 bases). Trimming stripped 0 bases from V and 2 bases from J, with 8 bases between. This CDR3 comprises 15 residues. Germline CDR1 and CDR2: SGHNT and YYREEE (reference sequence). This chain's CDR3 is CASSLEGHNTGELFF. The CDR3 DNA reads TGTGCCAGCAGCTTGGAAGGACACAACACCGGGGAGCTGTTTTTT. Filled out from reference TRBV5-4 and TRBJ2-2, the complete variable domain reads ETGVTQSPTHLIKTRGQQVTLRCSSQSGHNTVSWYQQALGQGPQFIFQYYREEENGRGNFPPRFSGLQFPNYSSELNVNALELDDSALYLCASSLEGHNTGELFFGEGSRLTVL.